This T cell receptor beta chain was documented in a study of T cells in Graves' hyperthyroidism and ophthalmopathy. Germline V lookup: CDR1 SGHRS, CDR2 YFSETQ. V lost 1 base and J 2 bases, leaving 14 bases between the germline ends. This CDR3 is built from 16 residues. This clonotype was detected only a few times. RNA transcripts gave rise to amplified TCR beta CDR3 regions. The HTBI primer set was used in a first-round RT-PCR of the TCR CDR3. TCRdb re-derived calls from the multiplex PCR reads in MiXCR, one entry per CDR3 protein. This sample has about 640,000 distinct CDR3 sequences; about 15% occur once, and the top ten carry 12%. The study included ophthalmopathy patients with Clinical Activity Score at least 3, NOSPECS grade at least 4 and duration under 3 months.

Sequenced input: blood. The chain couples TRBV5-1 to TRBJ2-3, with D perhaps assigned TRBD1 or TRBD2 (5 bases each). This TCR came from a woman in her 50s with Graves' ophthalmopathy. CDR3 protein: CASSLWDGSYTDTQYF. CDR3 coding DNA: TGCGCCAGCAGCTTGTGGGACGGATCCTACACAGATACGCAGTATTTT. The variable domain in full, completed from reference TRBV5-1 and TRBJ2-3, reads KAGVTQTPRYLIKTRGQQVTLSCSPISGHRSVSWYQQTPGQGLQFLFEYFSETQRNKGNFPGRFSGRQFSNSRSEMNVSTLELGDSALYLCASSLWDGSYTDTQYFGPGTRLTVL.